These 31 T cell receptor beta chains share one sample of origin, sequenced in a study of Ad26.COV2.S vaccination and SARS-CoV-2 variants. The treatment denotes: roughly 20 received Ad26.COV2.S at low or high dose, single or two shots; five or six received placebo; per-sample allocation not given. On day 63 after the first injection, vaccine and placebo recipients gave samples. Profiled with immunoSEQ multiplex PCR; TCRdb holds only in-frame clones, not every one. The repertoire holds about 680,000 clones, more than 70% seen once, with 1.5% in the top ten. The sample here was peripheral blood, taken in a trial of Ad26.COV2.S vaccine versus placebo. These receptors came from a person aged 18-65 years who received the Ad26.COV2.S COVID-19 vaccine or a placebo.

The chain combines TRBV10-2 with TRBJ2-2; D might be TRBD2 (5 bases). The germline V and J ends were trimmed by 2 bases and 1 base, with 5 bases remaining between them. Germline V gives CDR1 WSHSY, CDR2 SAAADI. CDR3 length: 14 residues. CDR3: CASSEGLNTGELFF. Written as DNA, the CDR3 is TGCGCCAGCAGTGAGGGACTGAACACCGGGGAGCTGTTTTTT.

This chain links TRBV5-1 with TRBJ1-2; no reliable D call. The CDR3 sequence is 13 residues long. The V end lost 0 bases, the J end lost 7 bases, and 10 bases lay between the germline ends. Germline CDR1 is SGHRS and CDR2 is YFSETQ. In DNA form, the CDR3 reads TGCGCCAGCAGCTTGGAACCAATGGCTGGCTACACCTTC. Residues: CASSLEPMAGYTF.

The V and J genes are TRBV19 and TRBJ1-1, with a possible D match to TRBD1 (5 bases). V was cut by 4 bases and J by 0 bases, with 9 bases left in between. This CDR3 region has 14 residues. In germline, CDR1 is LNHDA, CDR2 SQIVND (reference sequence). The chain's CDR3 is CASSRQSLNTEAFF. In nucleotides, the CDR3 is TGTGCCAGTAGTAGACAGTCTCTGAACACTGAAGCTTTCTTT.

This sequence joins TRBV14 and TRBJ2-3; TRBD2 might be the D (6 bases). Per the germline V gene, CDR1 is SGHDN and CDR2 is FVKESK. Trimming removed 1 base at V and 10 bases at J, with 12 bases between. This CDR3 comprises 13 residues. This chain's CDR3 is CASSQGDLIPQYF. As DNA, the CDR3 is TGTGCCAGCAGCCAAGGGGACTTGATCCCGCAGTATTTT.

V and J are TRBV6-5 and TRBJ1-5; D possibly corresponds to TRBD1 (6 bases). The CDR3 is made up of 13 amino acids. Looked up from germline, CDR1 is MNHEY and CDR2 is SVGAGI. Trimming cost V 7 bases and J 6 bases, with 13 bases left between them. CDR3 amino acids: CASTTGTIQPQHF. The DNA for the CDR3 is TGTGCCAGCACCACAGGGACGATTCAGCCCCAGCATTTT.

The genes are TRBV6-2 or TRBV6-3 and TRBJ1-1, with TRBD1 as a possible D gene (5 bases). The length of the CDR3 is 15 residues. From germline, CDR1 is MNHEY and CDR2 SVGEGT. Trimming removed 2 bases at V and 0 bases at J, with 10 bases between. In DNA, the CDR3 is TGTGCCAGCAGTTACGCAGGGTACATGAACACTGAAGCTTTCTTT. Its protein is CASSYAGYMNTEAFF.

The chain joins TRBV6-5 to TRBJ2-7; D may be TRBD2 (6 bases). The length of the CDR3 is 16 residues. CDR1 and CDR2 (germline): MNHEY, SVGAGI. Trimming pared 0 bases from V and 0 bases from J, leaving 12 bases between. The CDR3 sequence: CASSYSLSGISYEQYF. The CDR3 nucleotides read TGTGCCAGCAGTTACTCGCTTAGCGGAATCTCCTACGAGCAGTACTTC.

The CDR3 coding sequence is TGCGCCAGCAGCTTGGGATATTCAGGGGATGGCTACACCTTC. Translated: CASSLGYSGDGYTF. The genes are TRBV5-1 and TRBJ1-2; TRBD1 is a possible D gene (6 bases). The germline V and J ends were trimmed by 0 bases and 6 bases, with 12 bases remaining between them. CDR1 SGHRS and CDR2 YFSETQ come from the germline V gene. CDR3 length: 14 residues.

This chain links TRBV19 with TRBJ2-1; D gene unclear. The CDR3 length is 12 residues. V lost 3 bases and J lost 4, with 4 bases in between. Germline V gene lookup returns CDR1 LNHDA and CDR2 SQIVND (reference sequence). CDR3 loop: CASSMGYNEQFF. DNA of the CDR3: TGTGCCAGTAGTATGGGTTACAATGAGCAGTTCTTC.

The rearrangement joins TRBV30 to TRBJ2-7, with D possibly being TRBD2 (6 bases). The germline V and J ends were trimmed by 3 bases and 1 base, with 13 bases remaining between them. Per the germline V gene, CDR1 is GTSNPN and CDR2 is SVGIG (reference sequence). The CDR3 is 14 residues long. For the CDR3, the DNA is TGTGCCTGGAGCCGGACTACGGGGTCCTACGAGCAGTACTTC. It encodes CAWSRTTGSYEQYF.

V is TRBV11-3 and J is TRBJ1-1, with 9 bases matching TRBD1. V dropped 5 bases and J dropped 0; count of bases not matched to a gene: 13. The CDR3 spans 18 residues. Germline CDR1 SGHNT, CDR2 YENEEA. The CDR3 protein is CASSPGPGQGGMNTEAFF. CDR3 DNA: TGTGCCAGCAGCCCAGGACCGGGACAGGGCGGAATGAACACTGAAGCTTTCTTT.

The chain employs TRBV4-2 and TRBJ1-2, with TRBD1 matching over 10 bases. The trim removed 8 bases at V and 5 bases at J, leaving 8 bases unmatched. The CDR3 covers 14 residues. In germline, CDR1 is LGHNA, CDR2 YNFKEQ. For the CDR3, the DNA is TGTGCCAGCGGCTCGGGACAGGGGCTTTATGGCTACACCTTC. Its protein is CASGSGQGLYGYTF.

This chain links TRBV10-3 with TRBJ1-5; D remains unclear. CDR3 length: 12 residues. The germline V gene has CDR1 ENHRY and CDR2 SYGVKD. V was pared by 0 bases and J by 7 bases, with 4 bases between. As DNA, the CDR3 is TGTGCCATCAGTGAGTCGACCCAGCCCCAGCATTTT. As protein: CAISESTQPQHF.

The gene calls are TRBV2 and TRBJ2-7; TRBD2 agrees at 8 bases. V gave up 3 bases and J gave up 1 base; unmatched junction bases: 8. The CDR3 runs to 16 residues. Germline V gives CDR1 SNHLY, CDR2 FYNNEI. The CDR3 loop reads CASSERELADSYEQYF. Written as DNA, the CDR3 is TGTGCCAGCAGTGAGAGGGAACTAGCGGATTCCTACGAGCAGTACTTC.

The V call is TRBV5-1, the J call TRBJ2-1; D might be TRBD1 (5 bases). Trimming removed 4 bases from V and 7 bases from J, with 15 bases in between. The V gene's germline CDR1 is SGHRS and CDR2 YFSETQ. CDR3 length equals 14 residues. The CDR3 protein is CASSTLKGRNEQFF. DNA for the CDR3: TGCGCCAGCAGCACTCTCAAGGGGCGGAATGAGCAGTTCTTC.

The chain employs TRBV13 and TRBJ2-2; 12 nucleotides match TRBD1. The CDR3 length is 15 residues. Germline V lookup: CDR1 PRHDT, CDR2 FYEKMQ (reference sequence). Trimming removed 5 bases from V and 8 bases from J; junction bases left unmatched: 6. The CDR3 loop reads CASSLRDRGRGELFF. The CDR3 DNA sequence: TGTGCCAGCAGCCTCCGGGACAGGGGGCGGGGGGAGCTGTTTTTT.

The genes are TRBV7-2 and TRBJ1-2, with a tentative D call TRBD1 (5 bases). This CDR3 region has 15 residues. The germline V gene has CDR1 SGHTA and CDR2 FQGNSA. V was cut by 5 bases and J by 0 bases, with 13 bases left in between. The CDR3 spells CASSPGTPTNYGYTF. CDR3 coding DNA: TGTGCCAGCAGCCCGGGGACTCCCACTAACTATGGCTACACCTTC.

The chain links TRBV20-1 to TRBJ2-7; TRBD2 matches 14 bases. Germline-derived CDR1 and CDR2 are DFQATT and SNEGSKA (reference sequence). The junction had 13 bases not matched to a gene; V was cut back by 3 bases and J by 6 bases. There are 17 residues in the CDR3. The CDR3 region is CSASSGTSGSMRGEQYF. DNA for the CDR3: TGCAGTGCTAGTTCTGGGACTAGCGGGAGCATGCGTGGCGAGCAGTACTTC.

The CDR3 region is CASRGGHSTSSYEQYF. CDR3 coding DNA: TGTGCCAGCAGGGGAGGACACTCGACCTCGTCCTACGAGCAGTACTTC. This chain joins TRBV2 and TRBJ2-7, with D possibly matching TRBD2 (6 bases). With 6 bases removed from V and 1 base from J, the gap between germline ends came to 19 bases. This CDR3 has 16 residues. Germline CDR1 reads SNHLY; CDR2 reads FYNNEI.

The chain joins TRBV6-1 to TRBJ1-5; TRBD1 aligns across 9 bases. Unmatched junction bases numbered 6, after V lost 3 bases and J lost 6 bases. The CDR3 sequence is 15 residues long. The germline CDR1 and CDR2 sequences are MNHNS and SASEGT. In DNA, the CDR3 is TGTGCCAGCAGTGAGTTGACAGGGGGTATTCAGCCCCAGCATTTT. This encodes CASSELTGGIQPQHF.

On this clone: Other DNA sequences in this specimen translate into the identical CDR3. This chain joins TRBV3-1 (or the pseudogene TRBV3-2) and TRBJ1-2; D is unclear. Per germline, CDR1 LGHDT and CDR2 YNNKEL (reference sequence). The CDR3 loop spans 12 amino acids. V was shortened by 1 base and J by 2 bases, with 2 bases between the two germline ends. This CDR3 reads CASSQVNYGYTF. CDR3 bases: TGTGCCAGCAGCCAAGTGAACTATGGCTACACCTTC.

The genes are TRBV7-3 and TRBJ2-2; 10 bases match TRBD2. Germline CDR1 is SGHTA and CDR2 is FQGTGA. The CDR3 contains 21 residues. V gave up 1 base and J gave up 0 bases; unmatched junction bases: 14. CDR3 bases: TGTGCCAGCAGCTTAAACCCCCCCCGGAGTAGCGGGGGGACGAACACCGGGGAGCTGTTTTTT. Translating gives CASSLNPPRSSGGTNTGELFF. Variable domain in full (rest from reference TRBV7-3 and TRBJ2-2): GAGVSQTPSNKVTEKGKYVELRCDPISGHTALYWYRQSLGQGPEFLIYFQGTGAADDSGLPNDRFFAVRPEGSVSTLKIQRTERGDSAVYLCASSLNPPRSSGGTNTGELFFGEGSRLTVL.

This chain joins TRBV5-1 and TRBJ2-4; the D is unclear. This CDR3 has 13 amino acids. The V and J ends lost 0 bases and 2 bases respectively, with 3 bases between them. Germline CDR1 reads SGHRS; CDR2 reads YFSETQ. The CDR3: CASSLESKNIQYF. The CDR3 region has the DNA TGCGCCAGCAGCTTGGAGTCCAAAAACATTCAGTACTTC.

The gene calls are TRBV7-6 and TRBJ2-2; TRBD2 aligns across 7 bases. Germline CDR1 is SGHVS and CDR2 is FNYEAQ. The CDR3 sequence is 16 residues long. V shed 2 bases and J 4 bases; nucleotides not matched to a gene: 7. The CDR3 DNA reads as TGTGCCAGCAGCTTATCCGCGGGAGTTGGCACCGGGGAGCTGTTTTTT. It encodes CASSLSAGVGTGELFF.

This chain links TRBV19 with TRBJ2-1, with 12 bases that match TRBD1. The CDR3 length is 15 residues. V shed 9 bases and J 6 bases; nucleotides not matched to a gene: 9. Germline V gene lookup returns CDR1 LNHDA and CDR2 SQIVND (reference sequence). The CDR3 bases are TGTGCCAGCCTGCAGAGGGGACAGGGGGCCAATGAGCAGTTCTTC. Its protein product is CASLQRGQGANEQFF.

This CDR3 reads CASSPWGTGGGEEKLFF. The CDR3 DNA reads TGTGCCAGCAGCCCGTGGGGGACAGGGGGCGGGGAAGAAAAACTGTTTTTT. The rearrangement links TRBV4-2 to TRBJ1-4, with 12 nucleotides matching TRBD1. V shed 4 bases and J 8 bases; nucleotides not matched to a gene: 11. CDR1 and CDR2 (germline): LGHNA, YNFKEQ. The CDR3 totals 17 residues.

V is TRBV19 and J is TRBJ1-6; D remains ambiguous. Trimming shortened V by 6 bases and J by 0 bases, and 6 bases separated the two germline ends. This CDR3 is 14 amino acids long. Germline loops: CDR1 LNHDA, CDR2 SQIVND (reference sequence). CDR3 region: CASRRSSYNSPLHF. The CDR3, as DNA: TGTGCCAGTAGAAGAAGCTCCTATAATTCACCCCTCCACTTT.

The chain uses TRBV2 and TRBJ1-1, with 9 bases identical to TRBD1. V lost 4 bases and J lost 4; bases outside the gene matches: 7. The CDR3 contains 15 residues. Germline lookup yields CDR1 SNHLY and CDR2 FYNNEI. This chain's CDR3 is CASSGRTGAVTEAFF. CDR3 bases: TGTGCCAGCAGTGGGAGGACAGGGGCTGTCACTGAAGCTTTCTTT.

A single count supports this clone. The V gene is TRBV6-4, the J gene TRBJ2-2, with unresolved D. Trimming cost V 3 bases and J 5 bases, with 10 bases left between them. CDR3 size: 14 residues. The germline V gene has CDR1 MRHNA and CDR2 SNTAGT. The CDR3 region has the DNA TGTGCCAGCAGTGAACTCGGGCTTACCGGGGAGCTGTTTTTT. Translation gives CASSELGLTGELFF.

The chain carries TRBV27 and TRBJ1-3, with D unresolved. The CDR3 is 15 amino acids. CDR1 and CDR2 from the germline V gene are MNHEY and SMNVEV (reference sequence). V lost 5 bases and J lost 0, with 11 bases in between. CDR3 sequence (DNA): TGTGCCAGCAGTGGACGACATAACTCTGGAAACACCATATATTTT. It is translated as CASSGRHNSGNTIYF.

In this sample, this clone turned up once. V gene TRBV3-1 (or the pseudogene TRBV3-2) combines with J gene TRBJ1-1; 12 nucleotides align to TRBD1. V lost 6 bases, J lost 7 bases, and 12 bases stayed unmatched. Germline assignment: CDR1 LGHDT and CDR2 YNNKEL (reference sequence). This CDR3 is built from 16 residues. In DNA form, the CDR3 reads TGTGCCAGCAGACCCGGGACAGGGGGCCGGGGCGGTGAAGCTTTCTTT. Protein product: CASRPGTGGRGGEAFF.